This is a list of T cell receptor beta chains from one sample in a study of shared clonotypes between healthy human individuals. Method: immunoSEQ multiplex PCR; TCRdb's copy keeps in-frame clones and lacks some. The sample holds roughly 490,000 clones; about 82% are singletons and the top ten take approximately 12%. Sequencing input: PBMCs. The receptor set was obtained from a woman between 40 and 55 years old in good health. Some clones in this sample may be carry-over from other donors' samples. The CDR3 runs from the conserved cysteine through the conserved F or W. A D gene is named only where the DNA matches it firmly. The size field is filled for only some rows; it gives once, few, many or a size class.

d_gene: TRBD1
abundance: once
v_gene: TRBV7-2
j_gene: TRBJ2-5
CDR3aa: CASPLPGQGKETQYF
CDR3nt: TGTGCCAGCCCTCTGCCGGGACAGGGGAAAGAGACCCAGTACTTC

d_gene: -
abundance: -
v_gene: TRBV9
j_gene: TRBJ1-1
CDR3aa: CASSVGPNTEAFF
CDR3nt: TGTGCCAGCAGCGTAGGCCCGAACACTGAAGCTTTCTTT

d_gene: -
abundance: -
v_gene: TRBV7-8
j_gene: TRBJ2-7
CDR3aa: CASSYGERNEQYF
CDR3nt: TGTGCCAGCAGTTACGGGGAAAGGAACGAGCAGTACTTC

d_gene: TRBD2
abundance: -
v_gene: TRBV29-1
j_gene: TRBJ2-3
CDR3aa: CSVEGGSGLAGTSTDTQYF
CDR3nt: TGCAGCGTTGAAGGGGGGTCGGGACTAGCGGGTACTAGCACAGATACGCAGTATTTT

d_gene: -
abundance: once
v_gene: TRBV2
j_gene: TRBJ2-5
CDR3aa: CASNGDSGETQYF
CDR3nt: TGTGCCAGCAACGGTGATTCGGGAGAGACCCAGTACTTC

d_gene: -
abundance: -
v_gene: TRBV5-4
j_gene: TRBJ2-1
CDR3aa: CASSFGGGSYNEQFF
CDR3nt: TGTGCCAGCAGCTTTGGAGGAGGGAGTTACAATGAGCAGTTCTTC

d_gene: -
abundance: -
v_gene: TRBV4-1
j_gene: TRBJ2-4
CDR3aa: CASSQDTGTPIAKNIQYF
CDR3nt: TGCGCCAGCAGCCAAGATACCGGGACCCCCATAGCCAAAAACATTCAGTACTTC

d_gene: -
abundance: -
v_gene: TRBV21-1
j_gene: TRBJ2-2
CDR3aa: CASSKGTGVHGELFF
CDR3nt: TGTGCCAGCAGCAAAGGTACAGGGGTTCACGGGGAGCTGTTTTTT

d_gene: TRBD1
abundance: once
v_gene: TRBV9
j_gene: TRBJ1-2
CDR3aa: CASSRKRTGGAYGYTF
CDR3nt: TGTGCCAGCAGCCGCAAAAGGACAGGGGGCGCGTATGGCTACACCTTC

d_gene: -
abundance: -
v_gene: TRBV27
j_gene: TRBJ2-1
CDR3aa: CASSPDQDVFGVHVQFF
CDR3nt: TGTGCCAGCAGTCCCGACCAGGACGTTTTTGGGGTGCATGTGCAGTTCTTC

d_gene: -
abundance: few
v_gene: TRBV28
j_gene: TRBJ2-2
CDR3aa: CASTSPQGNTGELFF
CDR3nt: TGTGCCAGCACCTCACCCCAGGGGAACACCGGGGAGCTGTTTTTT

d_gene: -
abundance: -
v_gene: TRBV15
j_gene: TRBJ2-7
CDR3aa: CATSREKGVSYEQYF
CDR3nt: TGTGCCACCAGCAGAGAAAAAGGTGTAAGCTACGAGCAGTACTTC

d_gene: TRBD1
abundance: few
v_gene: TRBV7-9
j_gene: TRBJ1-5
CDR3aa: CASSRGTADQPQHF
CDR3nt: TGTGCCAGCAGCCGGGGGACAGCCGATCAGCCCCAGCATTTT

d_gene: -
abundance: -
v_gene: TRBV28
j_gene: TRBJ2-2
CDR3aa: CASSTNTGELFF
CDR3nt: TGTGCCAGCAGTACAAACACCGGGGAGCTGTTTTTT

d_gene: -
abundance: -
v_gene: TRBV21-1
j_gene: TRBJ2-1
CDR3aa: CASSKAAVHINNEQFF
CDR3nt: TGTGCCAGCAGCAAAGCTGCGGTACATATCAACAATGAGCAGTTCTTC